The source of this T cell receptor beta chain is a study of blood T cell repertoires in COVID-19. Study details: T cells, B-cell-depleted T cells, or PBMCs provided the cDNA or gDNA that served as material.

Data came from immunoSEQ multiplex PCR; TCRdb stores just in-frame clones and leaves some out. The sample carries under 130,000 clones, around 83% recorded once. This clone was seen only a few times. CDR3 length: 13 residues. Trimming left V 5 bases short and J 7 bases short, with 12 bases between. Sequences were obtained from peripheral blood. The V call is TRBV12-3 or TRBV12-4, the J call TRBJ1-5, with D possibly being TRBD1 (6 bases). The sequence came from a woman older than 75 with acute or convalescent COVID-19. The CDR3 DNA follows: TGTGCCAGCAGTCTGACAGGCGGGCAGCCCCAGCATTTT. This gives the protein CASSLTGGQPQHF.